This T cell receptor (beta chain) was identified during a study of T cell changes during pregnancy in multiple sclerosis. Method: immunoSEQ multiplex PCR; TCRdb's copy keeps in-frame clones and lacks some. The table lists 80,000 to 100,000 clones, approximately 90% of them singletons. This CDR3 comprises 14 residues. The V and J ends lost 1 base and 3 bases, in that order; junction bases with no gene match: 2. CDR1 SGHVS and CDR2 FNYEAQ come from the germline V gene. The sequences come from peripheral blood, collected in the second trimester of pregnancy. The receptor was isolated from a female donor in good health, enrolled as a control in a pregnancy study. The chain carries TRBV7-6 and TRBJ2-7; 8 bases agree with TRBD1. The CDR3 here is CASSLDTGGYEQYF. As DNA, the CDR3 is TGTGCCAGCAGCTTAGATACAGGGGGCTACGAGCAGTACTTC. The entire variable domain, with the rest obtained from reference TRBV7-6 and TRBJ2-7, is as follows: GAGVSQSPRYKVTKRGQDVALRCDPISGHVSLYWYRQALGQGPEFLTYFNYEAQQDKSGLPNDRFSAERPEGSISTLTIQRTEQRDSAMYRCASSLDTGGYEQYFGPGTRLTVT.